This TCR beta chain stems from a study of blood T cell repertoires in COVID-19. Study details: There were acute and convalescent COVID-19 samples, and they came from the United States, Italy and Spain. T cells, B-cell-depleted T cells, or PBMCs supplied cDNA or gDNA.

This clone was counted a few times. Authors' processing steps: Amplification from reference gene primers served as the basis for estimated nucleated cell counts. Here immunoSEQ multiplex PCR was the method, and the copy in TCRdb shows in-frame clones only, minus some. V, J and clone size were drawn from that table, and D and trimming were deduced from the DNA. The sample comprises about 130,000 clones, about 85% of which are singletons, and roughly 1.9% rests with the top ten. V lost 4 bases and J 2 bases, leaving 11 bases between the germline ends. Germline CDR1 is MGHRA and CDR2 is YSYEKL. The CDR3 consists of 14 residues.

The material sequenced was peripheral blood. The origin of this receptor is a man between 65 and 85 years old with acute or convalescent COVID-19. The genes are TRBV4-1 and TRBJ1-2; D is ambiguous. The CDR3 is CASSPQRGNYGYTF. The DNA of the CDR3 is TGCGCCAGCAGCCCTCAGAGAGGGAACTATGGCTACACCTTC.